The source of this T cell receptor beta chain is a study of blood T cell repertoires in COVID-19. Generated by immunoSEQ multiplex PCR, the TCRdb table keeps only in-frame clones and is missing some. The sample comprises some 99,000 clones, 85% to 90% of which are singletons, and about 1.1% rests with the top ten. There are 14 residues in the CDR3. The germline gives CDR1 SEHNR, CDR2 FQNEAQ (reference sequence). The ends were cut back, 3 bases at V and 2 bases at J, with 8 bases in the middle. This TCR was recovered from a human donor in a cohort sampled during active COVID-19. The chain links TRBV7-9 to TRBJ2-1; D may be TRBD1 (6 bases). Sample: peripheral blood. CDR3 coding DNA: TGTGCCAGCAGCTTCGAGGGGGCCTACAATGAGCAGTTCTTC. The encoded protein is CASSFEGAYNEQFF.